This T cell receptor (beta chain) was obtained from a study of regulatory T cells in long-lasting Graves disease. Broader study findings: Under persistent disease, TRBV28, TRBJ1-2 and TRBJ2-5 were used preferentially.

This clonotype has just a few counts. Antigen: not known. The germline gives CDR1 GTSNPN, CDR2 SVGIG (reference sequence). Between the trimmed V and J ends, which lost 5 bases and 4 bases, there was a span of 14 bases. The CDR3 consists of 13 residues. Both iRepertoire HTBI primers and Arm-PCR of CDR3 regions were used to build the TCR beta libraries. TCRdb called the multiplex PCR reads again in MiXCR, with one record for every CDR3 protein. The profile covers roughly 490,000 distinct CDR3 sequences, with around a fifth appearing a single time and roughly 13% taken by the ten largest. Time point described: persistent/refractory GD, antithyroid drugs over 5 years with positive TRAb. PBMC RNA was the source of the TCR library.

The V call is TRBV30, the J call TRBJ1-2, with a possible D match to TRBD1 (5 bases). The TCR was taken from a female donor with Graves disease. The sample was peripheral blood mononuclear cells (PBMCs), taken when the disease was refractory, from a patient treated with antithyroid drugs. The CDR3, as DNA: TGTGCCTGGTTCAGTTTCAGGGCCTATGGCTACACCTTC. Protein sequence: CAWFSFRAYGYTF. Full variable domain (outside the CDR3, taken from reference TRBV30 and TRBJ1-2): SQTIHQWPATLVQPVGSPLSLECTVEGTSNPNLYWYRQAAGRGLQLLFYSVGIGQISSEVPQNLSASRPQDRQFILSSKKLLLSDSGFYLCAWFSFRAYGYTFGSGTRLTVV.